This T cell receptor (beta chain) was found in a study of blood T cell repertoires in COVID-19. Methods used by the authors: Reference gene primer amplification gave nucleated cell count estimates. The method was immunoSEQ multiplex PCR; TCRdb's version includes in-frame clones alone and lacks a portion of them. Clone size and V and J calls were adopted from that table, with D and trimming inferred from the DNA. The sample has fewer than 350,000 clones, approximately 81% seen once. This CDR3 is built from 15 residues. The ends lost 4 bases at V and 6 bases at J; junction bases unmatched: 11. Germline lookup yields CDR1 SGHRS and CDR2 YFSETQ.

This sequence was found in a woman between 55 and 75 years old with active or convalescent COVID-19. Sequenced sample: peripheral blood. The gene calls are TRBV5-1 and TRBJ1-1, with TRBD1 matching 8 bases. For the CDR3, the DNA is TGCGCCAGCAGCCGCGCGACAGGGGAAGGGGCTGAAGCTTTCTTT. It yields the protein CASSRATGEGAEAFF.